The present entry profiles one TCR beta chain with its context. These data belong to a study of radiotherapy plus CTLA-4 blockade in lung cancer. This table comes from immunoSEQ multiplex PCR, and its TCRdb copy is limited to in-frame clones, with some not included. The table records about 38,000 clones, over 70% of them present only once. This clonotype originated in a human donor with non-small cell lung cancer who had stable disease on radiotherapy plus ipilimumab. Sequences were derived from peripheral blood, sampled from a patient treated with radiotherapy plus ipilimumab.

Here the CDR3 DNA reads TGTGCCAGCAGCCAGTCGGTTAACACTGAAGCTTTCTTT. It translates to CASSQSVNTEAFF. The V gene is TRBV7-7, the J gene TRBJ1-1; D unresolved. Trimming cost V 5 bases and J 2 bases, with 9 bases left between them. There are 13 residues in the CDR3. CDR1 SSHAT and CDR2 FNYEAQ come from the germline V gene (reference sequence).